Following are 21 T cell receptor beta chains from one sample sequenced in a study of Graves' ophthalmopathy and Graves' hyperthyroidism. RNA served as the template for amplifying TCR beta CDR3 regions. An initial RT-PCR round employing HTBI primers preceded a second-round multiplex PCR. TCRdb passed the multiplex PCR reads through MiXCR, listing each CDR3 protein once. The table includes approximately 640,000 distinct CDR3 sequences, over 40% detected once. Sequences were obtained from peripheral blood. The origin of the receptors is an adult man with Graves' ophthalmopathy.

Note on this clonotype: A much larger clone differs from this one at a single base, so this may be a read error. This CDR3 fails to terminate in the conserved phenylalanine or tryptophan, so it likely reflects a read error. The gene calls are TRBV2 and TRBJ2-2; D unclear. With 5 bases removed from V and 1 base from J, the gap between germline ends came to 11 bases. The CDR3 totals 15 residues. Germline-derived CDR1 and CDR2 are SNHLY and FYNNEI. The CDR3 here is CASSPLDRNTGELFL. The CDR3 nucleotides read TGTGCCAGCAGTCCACTCGACCGGAACACCGGGGAGCTGTTTCTT.

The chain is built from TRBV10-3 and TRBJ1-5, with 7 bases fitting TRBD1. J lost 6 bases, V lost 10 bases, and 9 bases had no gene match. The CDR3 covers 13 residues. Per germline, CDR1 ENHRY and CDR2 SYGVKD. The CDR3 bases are TGTGCCACCTCAGGGGGTTTCAGTCAGCCCCAGCATTTT. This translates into CATSGGFSQPQHF.

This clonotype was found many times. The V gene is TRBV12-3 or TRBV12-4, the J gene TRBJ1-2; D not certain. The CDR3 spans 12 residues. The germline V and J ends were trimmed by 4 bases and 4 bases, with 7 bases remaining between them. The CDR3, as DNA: TGTGCCAGCAGTTCTCAGACCTATGGCTACACCTTC. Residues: CASSSQTYGYTF.

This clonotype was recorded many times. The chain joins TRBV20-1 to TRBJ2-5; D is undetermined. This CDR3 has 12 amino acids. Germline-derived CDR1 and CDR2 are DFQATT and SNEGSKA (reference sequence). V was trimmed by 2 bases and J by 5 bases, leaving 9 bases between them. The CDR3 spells CSARRLEETQYF. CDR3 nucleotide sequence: TGCAGTGCTAGAAGGCTAGAGGAGACCCAGTACTTC.

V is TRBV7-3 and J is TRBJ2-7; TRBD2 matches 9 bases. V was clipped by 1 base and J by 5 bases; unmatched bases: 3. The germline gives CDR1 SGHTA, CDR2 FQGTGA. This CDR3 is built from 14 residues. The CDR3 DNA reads TGTGCCAGCAGCTTAAGCGGGGGGGCCGACGAGCAGTACTTC. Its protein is CASSLSGGADEQYF.

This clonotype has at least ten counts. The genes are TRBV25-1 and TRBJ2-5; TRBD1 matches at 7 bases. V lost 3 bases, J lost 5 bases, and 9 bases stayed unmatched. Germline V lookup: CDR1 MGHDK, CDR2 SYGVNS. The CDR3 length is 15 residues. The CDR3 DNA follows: TGTGCCAGCAGTGAGGACAGGACAGTGGGGGAGACCCAGTACTTC. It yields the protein CASSEDRTVGETQYF. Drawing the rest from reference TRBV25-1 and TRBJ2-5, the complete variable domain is EADIYQTPRYLVIGTGKKITLECSQTMGHDKMYWYQQDPGMELHLIHYSYGVNSTEKGDLSSESTVSRIRTEHFPLTLESARPSHTSQYLCASSEDRTVGETQYFGPGTRLLVL.

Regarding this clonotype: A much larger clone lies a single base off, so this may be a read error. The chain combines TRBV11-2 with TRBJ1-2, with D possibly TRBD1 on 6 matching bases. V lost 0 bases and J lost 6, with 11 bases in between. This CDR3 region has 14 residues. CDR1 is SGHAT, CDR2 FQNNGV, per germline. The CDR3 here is CASSLDQGRHGYTF. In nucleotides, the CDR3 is TGTGCCAGCAGCTTAGATCAGGGGAGGCATGGCTACACCTTC.

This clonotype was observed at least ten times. The CDR3 is CASSGPGTGFYEQYF. The CDR3 DNA follows: TGTGCCAGCAGCGGGCCCGGGACAGGGTTCTACGAGCAGTACTTC. The J gene is TRBJ2-7, the V gene TRBV7-9; 9 nucleotides match TRBD1. Losses at the gene ends were 5 bases for V and 3 bases for J; bases not matched to a gene: 8. CDR3 size: 15 residues. The germline gives CDR1 SEHNR, CDR2 FQNEAQ (reference sequence).

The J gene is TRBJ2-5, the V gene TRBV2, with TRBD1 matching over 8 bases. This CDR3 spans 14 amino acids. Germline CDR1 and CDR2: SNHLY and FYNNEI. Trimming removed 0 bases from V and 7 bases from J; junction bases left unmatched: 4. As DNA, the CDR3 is TGTGCCAGCAGTGAAGCCAGGGGGCTCGGGACCCAGTACTTC. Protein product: CASSEARGLGTQYF.

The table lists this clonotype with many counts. The CDR3 DNA is TGTGCCAGCATCCCGGGACAGGGAGGATACGAGCAGTACTTC. This codes for CASIPGQGGYEQYF. This rearrangement joins TRBV2 to TRBJ2-7; 9 positions agree with TRBD1. Germline CDR1 SNHLY, CDR2 FYNNEI. J lost 4 bases, V lost 7 bases, and 8 bases had no gene match. CDR3 length: 14 amino acids.

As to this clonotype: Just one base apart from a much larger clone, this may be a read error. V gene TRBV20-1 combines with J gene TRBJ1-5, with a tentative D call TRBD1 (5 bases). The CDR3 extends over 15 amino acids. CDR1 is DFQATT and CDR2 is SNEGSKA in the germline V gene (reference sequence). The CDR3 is CSVRVWGRGNQPQHF. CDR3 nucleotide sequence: TGCAGTGTTAGAGTTTGGGGCAGGGGCAATCAGCCCCAGCATTTT.

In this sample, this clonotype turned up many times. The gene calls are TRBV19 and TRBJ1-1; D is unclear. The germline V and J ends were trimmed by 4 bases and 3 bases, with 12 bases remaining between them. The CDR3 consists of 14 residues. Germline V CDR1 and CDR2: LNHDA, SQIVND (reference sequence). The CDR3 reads CASSTGMWDTEAFF. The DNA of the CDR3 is TGTGCCAGTAGTACTGGGATGTGGGACACTGAAGCTTTCTTT.

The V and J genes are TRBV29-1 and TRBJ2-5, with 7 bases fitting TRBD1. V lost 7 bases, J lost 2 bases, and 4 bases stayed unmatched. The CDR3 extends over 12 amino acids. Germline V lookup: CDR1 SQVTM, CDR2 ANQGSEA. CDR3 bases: TGCAGCGGGGGGACAGCACAAGAGACCCAGTACTTC. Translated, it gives CSGGTAQETQYF.

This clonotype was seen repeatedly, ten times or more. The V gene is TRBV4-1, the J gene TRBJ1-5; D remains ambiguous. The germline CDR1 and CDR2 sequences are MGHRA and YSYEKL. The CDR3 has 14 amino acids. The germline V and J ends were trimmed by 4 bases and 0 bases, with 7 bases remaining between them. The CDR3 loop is CASSPIGSNQPQHF. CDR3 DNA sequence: TGCGCCAGCAGCCCCATCGGTAGCAATCAGCCCCAGCATTTT.

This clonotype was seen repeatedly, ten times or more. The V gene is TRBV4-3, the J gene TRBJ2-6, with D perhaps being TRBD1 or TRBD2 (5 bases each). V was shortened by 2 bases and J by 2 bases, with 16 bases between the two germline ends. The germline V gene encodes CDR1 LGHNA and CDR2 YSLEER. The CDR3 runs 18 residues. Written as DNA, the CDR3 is TGCGCCAGCAGCCAACTCCACGGGGCGAGAACTGGGGCCAACGTCCTGACTTTC. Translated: CASSQLHGARTGANVLTF.

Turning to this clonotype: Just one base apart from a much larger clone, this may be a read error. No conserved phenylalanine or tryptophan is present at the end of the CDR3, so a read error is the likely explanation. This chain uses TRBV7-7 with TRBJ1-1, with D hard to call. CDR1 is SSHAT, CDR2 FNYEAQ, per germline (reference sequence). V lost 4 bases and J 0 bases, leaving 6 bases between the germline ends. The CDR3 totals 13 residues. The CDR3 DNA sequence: TGTGCCAGCAGCTCCGGGGTGAACACTGAAGCTTTCCTT. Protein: CASSSGVNTEAFL.

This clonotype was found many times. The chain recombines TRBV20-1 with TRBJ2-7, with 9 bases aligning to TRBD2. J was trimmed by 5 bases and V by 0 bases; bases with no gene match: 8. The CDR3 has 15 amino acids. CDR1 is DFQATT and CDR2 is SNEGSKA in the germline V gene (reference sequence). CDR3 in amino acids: CSARDRGTSIHEQYF. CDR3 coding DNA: TGCAGTGCTAGAGATCGTGGGACTAGCATCCACGAGCAGTACTTC.

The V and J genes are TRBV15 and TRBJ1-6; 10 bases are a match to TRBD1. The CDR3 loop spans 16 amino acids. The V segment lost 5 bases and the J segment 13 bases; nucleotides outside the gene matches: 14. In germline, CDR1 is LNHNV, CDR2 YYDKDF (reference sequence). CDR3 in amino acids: CATSGRSGTGDQPLHF. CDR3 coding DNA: TGTGCCACCAGCGGCAGATCCGGGACAGGGGATCAGCCCCTCCACTTT.

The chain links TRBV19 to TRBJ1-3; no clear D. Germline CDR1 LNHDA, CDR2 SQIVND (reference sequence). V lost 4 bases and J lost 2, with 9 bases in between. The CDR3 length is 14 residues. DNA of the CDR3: TGTGCCAGTAGTAACGGAGGTCCTGGAAACACCATATATTTT. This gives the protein CASSNGGPGNTIYF. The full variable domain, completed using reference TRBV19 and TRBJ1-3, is DGGITQSPKYLFRKEGQNVTLSCEQNLNHDAMYWYRQDPGQGLRLIYYSQIVNDFQKGDIAEGYSVSREKKESFPLTVTSAQKNPTAFYLCASSNGGPGNTIYFGEGSWLTVV.

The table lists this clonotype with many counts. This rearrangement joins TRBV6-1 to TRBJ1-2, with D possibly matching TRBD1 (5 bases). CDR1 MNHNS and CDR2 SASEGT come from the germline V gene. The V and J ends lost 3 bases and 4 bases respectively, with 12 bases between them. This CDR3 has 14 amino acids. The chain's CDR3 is CASSEWGSPYGYTF. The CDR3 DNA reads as TGTGCCAGCAGTGAGTGGGGCAGCCCCTATGGCTACACCTTC.

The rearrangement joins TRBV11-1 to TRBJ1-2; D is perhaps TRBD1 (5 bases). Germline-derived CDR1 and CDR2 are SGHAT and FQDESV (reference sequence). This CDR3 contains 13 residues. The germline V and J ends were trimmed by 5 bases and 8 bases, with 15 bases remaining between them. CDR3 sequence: CASSVGTPWGYTF. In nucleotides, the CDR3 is TGTGCCAGCAGCGTGGGGACGCCATGGGGCTACACCTTC.